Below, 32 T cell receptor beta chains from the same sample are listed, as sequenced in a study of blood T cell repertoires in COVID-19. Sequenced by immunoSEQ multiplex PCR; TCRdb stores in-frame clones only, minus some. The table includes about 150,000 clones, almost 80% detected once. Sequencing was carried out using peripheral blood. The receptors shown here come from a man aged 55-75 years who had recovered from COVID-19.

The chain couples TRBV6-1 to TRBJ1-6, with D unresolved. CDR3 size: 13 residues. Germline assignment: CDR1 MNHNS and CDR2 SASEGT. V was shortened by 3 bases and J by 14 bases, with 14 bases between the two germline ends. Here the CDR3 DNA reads TGTGCCAGCAGTGATGGAACCGTCCGGGCCCTCCACTTT. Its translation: CASSDGTVRALHF.

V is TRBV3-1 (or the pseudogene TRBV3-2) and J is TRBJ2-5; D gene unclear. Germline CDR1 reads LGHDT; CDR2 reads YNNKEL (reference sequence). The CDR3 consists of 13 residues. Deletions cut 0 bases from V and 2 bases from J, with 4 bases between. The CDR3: CASSQDPQETQYF. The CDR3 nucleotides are TGTGCCAGCAGCCAAGACCCACAAGAGACCCAGTACTTC.

The CDR3 sequence is CASRRGQALQETQYF. CDR3 DNA: TGTGCCAGCAGACGGGGACAGGCTCTCCAAGAGACCCAGTACTTC. The chain combines TRBV25-1 with TRBJ2-5; 8 bases line up with TRBD1. CDR3 length equals 15 residues. The junction had 7 bases not matched to a gene; V was cut back by 6 bases and J by 1 base. Germline V gene sequence: CDR1 MGHDK, CDR2 SYGVNS.

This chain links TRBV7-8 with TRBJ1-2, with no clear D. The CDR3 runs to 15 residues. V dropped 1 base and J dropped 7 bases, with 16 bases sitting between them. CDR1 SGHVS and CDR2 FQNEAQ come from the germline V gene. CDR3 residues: CASSLGGNSAGGYTF. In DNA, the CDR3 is TGTGCCAGCAGCTTAGGAGGGAATTCAGCCGGTGGCTACACCTTC.

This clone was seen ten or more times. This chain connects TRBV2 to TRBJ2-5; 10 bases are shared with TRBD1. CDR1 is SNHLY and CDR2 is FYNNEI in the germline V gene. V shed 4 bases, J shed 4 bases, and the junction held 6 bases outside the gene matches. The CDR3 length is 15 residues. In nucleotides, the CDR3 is TGTGCCAGCAGTGGGGGACAGGGGTGGAGAGAGACCCAGTACTTC. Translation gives CASSGGQGWRETQYF. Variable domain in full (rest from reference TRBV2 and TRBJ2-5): EPEVTQTPSHQVTQMGQEVILRCVPISNHLYFYWYRQILGQKVEFLVSFYNNEISEKSEIFDDQFSVERPDGSNFTLKIRSTKLEDSAMYFCASSGGQGWRETQYFGPGTRLLVL.

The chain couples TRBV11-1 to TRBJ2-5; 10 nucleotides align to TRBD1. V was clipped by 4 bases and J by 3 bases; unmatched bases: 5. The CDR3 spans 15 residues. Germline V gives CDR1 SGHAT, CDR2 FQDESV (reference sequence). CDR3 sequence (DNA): TGTGCCAGCAGCTCGACAGGGGGCCACGAAGAGACCCAGTACTTC. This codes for CASSSTGGHEETQYF.

The CDR3 loop reads CASSVLGLQNEKLFF. The DNA of the CDR3 is TGTGCCAGCAGCGTATTAGGACTCCAGAATGAAAAACTGTTTTTT. The chain uses TRBV9 and TRBJ1-4, with D hard to call. Germline assignment: CDR1 SGDLS and CDR2 YYNGEE. This CDR3 has 15 residues. V dropped 1 base and J dropped 5 bases, with 12 bases sitting between them.

In DNA, the CDR3 is TGTGCCAGCAGGGACGGACAGGGCCAATTCACTGAAGCTTTCTTT. The encoded protein is CASRDGQGQFTEAFF. This chain uses TRBV2 with TRBJ1-1, with 8 nucleotides matching TRBD1. V lost 6 bases and J lost 4; bases outside the gene matches: 10. The germline V gene encodes CDR1 SNHLY and CDR2 FYNNEI. This CDR3 region has 15 residues.

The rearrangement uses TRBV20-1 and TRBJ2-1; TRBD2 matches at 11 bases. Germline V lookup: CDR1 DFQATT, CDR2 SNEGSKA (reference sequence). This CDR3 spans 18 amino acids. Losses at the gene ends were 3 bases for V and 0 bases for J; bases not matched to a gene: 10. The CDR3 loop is CSASRLAGGLSSYNEQFF. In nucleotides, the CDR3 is TGCAGTGCTAGTCGGCTAGCGGGAGGCCTAAGCTCCTACAATGAGCAGTTCTTC.

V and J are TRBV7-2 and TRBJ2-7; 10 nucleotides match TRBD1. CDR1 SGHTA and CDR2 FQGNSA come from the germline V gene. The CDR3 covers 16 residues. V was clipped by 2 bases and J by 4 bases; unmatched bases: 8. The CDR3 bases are TGTGCCAGCAGCTTATCGACAGGGGGCCTAAAATACGAGCAGTACTTC. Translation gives CASSLSTGGLKYEQYF.

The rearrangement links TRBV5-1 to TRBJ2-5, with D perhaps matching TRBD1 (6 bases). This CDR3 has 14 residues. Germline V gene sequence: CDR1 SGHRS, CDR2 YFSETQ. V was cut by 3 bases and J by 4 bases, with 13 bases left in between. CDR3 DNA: TGCGCCAGCAGCTGGGACACCCGGAGAGAGACCCAGTACTTC. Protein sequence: CASSWDTRRETQYF.

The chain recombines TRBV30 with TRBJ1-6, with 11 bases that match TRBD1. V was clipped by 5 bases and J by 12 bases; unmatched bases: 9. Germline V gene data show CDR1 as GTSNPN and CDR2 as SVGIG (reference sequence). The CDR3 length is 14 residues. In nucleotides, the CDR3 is TGTGCCTGGGCAGGACAGGGGGCTTTTGGACCCCTCCACTTT. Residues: CAWAGQGAFGPLHF.

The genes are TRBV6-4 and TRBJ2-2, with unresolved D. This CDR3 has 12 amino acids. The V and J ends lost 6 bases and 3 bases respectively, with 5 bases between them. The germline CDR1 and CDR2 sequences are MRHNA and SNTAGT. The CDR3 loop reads CASSRDTGELFF. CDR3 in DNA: TGTGCCAGCAGCCGAGACACCGGGGAGCTGTTTTTT.

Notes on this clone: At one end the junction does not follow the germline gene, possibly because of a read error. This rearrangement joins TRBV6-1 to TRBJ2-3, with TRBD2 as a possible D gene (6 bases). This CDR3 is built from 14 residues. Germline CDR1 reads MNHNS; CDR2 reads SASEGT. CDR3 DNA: TGTGCCAGCAGGGAAGGACTACTCACAGATACGCAGTATTTT. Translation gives CASREGLLTDTQYF.

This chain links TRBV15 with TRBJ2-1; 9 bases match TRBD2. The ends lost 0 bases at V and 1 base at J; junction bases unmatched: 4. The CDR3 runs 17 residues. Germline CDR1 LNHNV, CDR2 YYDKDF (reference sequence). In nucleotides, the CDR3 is TGTGCCACCAGCAGAGATCGGCTAGCGGGATCCTACAATGAGCAGTTCTTC. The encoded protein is CATSRDRLAGSYNEQFF.

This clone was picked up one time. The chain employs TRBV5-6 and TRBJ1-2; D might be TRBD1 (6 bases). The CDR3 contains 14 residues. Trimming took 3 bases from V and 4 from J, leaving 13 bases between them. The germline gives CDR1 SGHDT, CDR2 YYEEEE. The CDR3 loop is CASSYPTGSYGYTF. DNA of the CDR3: TGTGCCAGCAGCTACCCAACAGGGTCCTATGGCTACACCTTC.

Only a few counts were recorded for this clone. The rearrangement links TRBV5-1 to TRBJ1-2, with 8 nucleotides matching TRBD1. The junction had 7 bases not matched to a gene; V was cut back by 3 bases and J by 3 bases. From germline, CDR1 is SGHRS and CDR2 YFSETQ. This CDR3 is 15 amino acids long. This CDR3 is CASSSVAGGDYGYTF. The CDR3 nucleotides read TGCGCCAGCAGCTCAGTGGCAGGGGGCGACTATGGCTACACCTTC.

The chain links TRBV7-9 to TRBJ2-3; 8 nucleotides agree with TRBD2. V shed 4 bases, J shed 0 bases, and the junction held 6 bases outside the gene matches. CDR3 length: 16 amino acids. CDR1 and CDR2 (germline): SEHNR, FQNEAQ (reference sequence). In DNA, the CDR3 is TGTGCCAGCAGCTCCGCGGAGCGGGGGAGCACAGATACGCAGTATTTT. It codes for CASSSAERGSTDTQYF.

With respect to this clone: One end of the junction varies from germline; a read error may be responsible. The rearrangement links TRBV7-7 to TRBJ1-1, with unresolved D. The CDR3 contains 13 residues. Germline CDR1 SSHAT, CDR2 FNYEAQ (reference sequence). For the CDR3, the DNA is TGTGCTAGCAGCTTACCGCTCGGGAGGGAAGCTTTCTTT. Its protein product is CASSLPLGREAFF.

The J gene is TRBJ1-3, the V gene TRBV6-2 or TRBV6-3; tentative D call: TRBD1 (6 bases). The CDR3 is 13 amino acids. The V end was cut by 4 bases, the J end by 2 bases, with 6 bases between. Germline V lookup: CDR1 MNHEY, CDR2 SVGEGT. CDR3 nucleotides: TGTGCCAGCAGTTGGACAGCTGGAAACACCATATATTTT. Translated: CASSWTAGNTIYF.

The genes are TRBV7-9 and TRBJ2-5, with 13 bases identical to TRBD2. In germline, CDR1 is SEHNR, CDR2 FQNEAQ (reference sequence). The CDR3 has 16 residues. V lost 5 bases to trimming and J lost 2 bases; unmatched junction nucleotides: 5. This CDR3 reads CASSEQGLAGQETQYF. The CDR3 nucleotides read TGTGCCAGCAGCGAACAGGGACTAGCGGGGCAAGAGACCCAGTACTTC.

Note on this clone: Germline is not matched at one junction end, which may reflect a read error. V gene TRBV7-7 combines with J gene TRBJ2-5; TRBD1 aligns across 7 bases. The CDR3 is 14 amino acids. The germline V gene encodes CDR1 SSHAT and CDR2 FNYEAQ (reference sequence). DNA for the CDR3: TGTGCTAGCAGCCCTACAGGGGCGGGAGAGACCCAGTACTTC. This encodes CASSPTGAGETQYF.

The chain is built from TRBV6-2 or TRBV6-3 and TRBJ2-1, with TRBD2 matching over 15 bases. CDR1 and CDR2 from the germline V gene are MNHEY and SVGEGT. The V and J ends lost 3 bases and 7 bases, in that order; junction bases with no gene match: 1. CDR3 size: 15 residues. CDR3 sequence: CASSYGLAGGNEQFF. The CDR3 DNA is TGTGCCAGCAGTTATGGACTAGCGGGGGGGAATGAGCAGTTCTTC.

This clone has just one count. The CDR3 nucleotides are TGTGCCAGCAGCTTAATAGCGGGGGCTGGGGCCAACGTCCTGACTTTC. Translating gives CASSLIAGAGANVLTF. The chain carries TRBV7-2 and TRBJ2-6; TRBD2 agrees at 9 bases. V shed 2 bases, J shed 2 bases, and the junction held 1 base outside the gene matches. The length of the CDR3 is 16 residues. The V gene's germline CDR1 is SGHTA and CDR2 FQGNSA.

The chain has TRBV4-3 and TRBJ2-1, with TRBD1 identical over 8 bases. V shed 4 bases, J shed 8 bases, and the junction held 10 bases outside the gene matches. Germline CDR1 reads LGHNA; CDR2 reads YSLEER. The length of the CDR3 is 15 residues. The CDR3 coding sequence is TGCGCCAGCAGCCCCGGGGACAGGCGGCGGGATGAGCAGTTCTTC. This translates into CASSPGDRRRDEQFF.

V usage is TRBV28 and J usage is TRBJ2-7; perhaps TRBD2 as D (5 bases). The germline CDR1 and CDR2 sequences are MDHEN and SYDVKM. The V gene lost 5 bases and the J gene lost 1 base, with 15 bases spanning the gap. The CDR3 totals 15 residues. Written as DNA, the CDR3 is TGTGCCAGCAGTACCACCGGGGAGAGGTCCTACGAGCAGTACTTC. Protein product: CASSTTGERSYEQYF.

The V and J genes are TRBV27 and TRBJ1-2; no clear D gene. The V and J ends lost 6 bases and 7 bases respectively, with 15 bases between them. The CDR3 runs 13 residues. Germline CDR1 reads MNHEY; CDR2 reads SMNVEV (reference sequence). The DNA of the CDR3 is TGTGCCAGCAGCCCAGGCCCTAATGGTGGCTACACCTTC. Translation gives CASSPGPNGGYTF.

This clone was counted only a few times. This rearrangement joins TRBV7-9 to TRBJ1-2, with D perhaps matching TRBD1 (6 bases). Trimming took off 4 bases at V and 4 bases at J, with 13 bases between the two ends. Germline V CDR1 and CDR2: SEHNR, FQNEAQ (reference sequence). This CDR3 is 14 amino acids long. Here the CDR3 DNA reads TGTGCCAGCAGCTCAGGGGCGGGAGTCTATGGCTACACCTTC. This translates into CASSSGAGVYGYTF.

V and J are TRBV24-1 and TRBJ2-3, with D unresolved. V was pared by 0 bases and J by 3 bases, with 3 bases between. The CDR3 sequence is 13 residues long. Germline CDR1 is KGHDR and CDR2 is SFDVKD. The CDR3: CATSDLQTDTQYF. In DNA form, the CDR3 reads TGTGCCACCAGTGATTTGCAGACAGATACGCAGTATTTT.

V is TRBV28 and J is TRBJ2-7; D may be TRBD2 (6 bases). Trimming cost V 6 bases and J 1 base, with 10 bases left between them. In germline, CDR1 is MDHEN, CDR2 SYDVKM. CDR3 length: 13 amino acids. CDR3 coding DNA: TGTGCCAGCAGCCGTGGGGGGTCCTACGAGCAGTACTTC. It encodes CASSRGGSYEQYF.

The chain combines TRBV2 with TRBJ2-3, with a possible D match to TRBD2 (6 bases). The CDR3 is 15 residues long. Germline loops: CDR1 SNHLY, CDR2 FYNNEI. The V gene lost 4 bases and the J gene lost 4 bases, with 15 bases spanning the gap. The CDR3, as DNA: TGTGCCAGCAGTGGAGACGGGAGAGCGTCAGATACGCAGTATTTT. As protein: CASSGDGRASDTQYF.

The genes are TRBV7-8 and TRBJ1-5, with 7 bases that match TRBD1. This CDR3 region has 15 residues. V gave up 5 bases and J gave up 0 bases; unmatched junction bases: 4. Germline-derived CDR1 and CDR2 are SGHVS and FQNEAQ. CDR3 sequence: CASSGDSYSNQPQHF. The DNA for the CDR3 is TGTGCCAGCAGCGGGGACAGCTATAGCAATCAGCCCCAGCATTTT.